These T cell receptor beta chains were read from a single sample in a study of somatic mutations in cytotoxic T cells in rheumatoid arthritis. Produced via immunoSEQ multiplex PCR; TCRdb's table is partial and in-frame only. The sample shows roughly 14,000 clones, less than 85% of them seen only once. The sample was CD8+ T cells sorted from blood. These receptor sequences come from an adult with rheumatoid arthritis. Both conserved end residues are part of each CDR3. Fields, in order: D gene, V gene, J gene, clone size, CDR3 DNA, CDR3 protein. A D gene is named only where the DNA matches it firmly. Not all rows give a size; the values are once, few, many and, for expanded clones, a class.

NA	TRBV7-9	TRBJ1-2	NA	TGTGCCAGCAGCTGGGTTGGTGCGACTAACTATGGCTACACCTTC	CASSWVGATNYGYTF
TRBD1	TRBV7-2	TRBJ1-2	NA	TGTGCCAGCAGCTTCATACAGGGGGGGATTAGGAACTATGGCTACACCTTC	CASSFIQGGIRNYGYTF
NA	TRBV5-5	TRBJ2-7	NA	TGTGCCAGCAGCTCTTACAGGGTTAGTGAGCAGTACTTC	CASSSYRVSEQYF
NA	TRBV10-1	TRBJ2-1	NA	TGCGCCACCAAGACAGGGAGGGACGACAATGAGCAGTTCTTC	CATKTGRDDNEQFF
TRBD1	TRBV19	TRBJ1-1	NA	TGTGCCAGTAGGGGGACAGGGGACACTGAAGCTTTCTTT	CASRGTGDTEAFF
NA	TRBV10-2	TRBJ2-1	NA	TGCGCCAGCAGTGAGTTGGACGGTGTTTCCTACAATGAGCAGTTCTTC	CASSELDGVSYNEQFF
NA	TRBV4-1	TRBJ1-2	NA	TGCGCCAGCAGCCGCTACAGGGAGCCTAACTATGGCTACACCTTC	CASSRYREPNYGYTF
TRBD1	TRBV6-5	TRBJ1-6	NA	TGTGCCAGCAGTTACTCGACAGGGGCGAATTCACCCCTCCACTTT	CASSYSTGANSPLHF
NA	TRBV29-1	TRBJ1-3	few	TGCAGCGCCGTAACTGGAAACACCATATATTTT	CSAVTGNTIYF
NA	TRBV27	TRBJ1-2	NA	TGTGCCAGCAGTTTAACCGGGCTTGCCTATGGCTACACCTTC	CASSLTGLAYGYTF
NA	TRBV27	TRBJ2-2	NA	TGTGCCAGCAGTTTTATACGTACCGGGGAGCTGTTTTTT	CASSFIRTGELFF
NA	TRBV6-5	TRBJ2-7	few	TGTGCCAGCAGGAGGGACCCCCAAACCTACGAGCAGTACTTC	CASRRDPQTYEQYF
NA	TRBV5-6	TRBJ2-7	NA	TGTGCCAGCAGCTTGTCCCCCGACGAGCAGTACTTC	CASSLSPDEQYF
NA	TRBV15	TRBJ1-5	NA	TGTGCCACCAGCAGAGGGACACTAAATAGCAATCAGCCCCAGCATTTT	CATSRGTLNSNQPQHF
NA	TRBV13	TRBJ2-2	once	TGTGCCAGCAGCTTAGGCCCGGGACTGGCGAACACCGGGGAGCTGTTTTTT	CASSLGPGLANTGELFF
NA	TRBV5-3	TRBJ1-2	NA	TGTGCCAGAAGCAGGGGGGAAGGGGTTTTC	CARSRGEGVF
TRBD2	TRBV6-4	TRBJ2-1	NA	TGTGCCAGCGGCGGGACTAGCGGGAGTAATGAGCAGTTCTTC	CASGGTSGSNEQFF
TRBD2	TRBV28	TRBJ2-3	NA	TGTGCCAGCAGTTTTTTACTAGCGGGAGTTACGCAGTATTTT	CASSFLLAGVTQYF
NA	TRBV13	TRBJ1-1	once	TGTGCCAGCAGCATCGACTACACTGAAGCTTTCTTT	CASSIDYTEAFF
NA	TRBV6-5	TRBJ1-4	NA	TGTGCCAGCAGTTACTCGAGTGGTGGGAAACTGTTTTTT	CASSYSSGGKLFF
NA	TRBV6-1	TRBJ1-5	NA	TGTGCCAGCAGTGAAGCAGGCGGAGACATCAATCAGCCCCAGCATTTT	CASSEAGGDINQPQHF
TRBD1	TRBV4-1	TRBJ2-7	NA	TGCGCCAGCAGCCAATTGACAGGGGAGACCTACGAGCAGTACTTC	CASSQLTGETYEQYF
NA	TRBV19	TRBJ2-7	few	TGTGCCAGTAGTGGGCGGCATGACTACGAGCAGTACTTC	CASSGRHDYEQYF
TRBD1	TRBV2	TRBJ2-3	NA	TGTGCCAGCATTGGACAGGGCACAGATACGCAGTATTTT	CASIGQGTDTQYF
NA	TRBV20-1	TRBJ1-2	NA	TGCAGTGCCACCCCACTCGGCTACACCTTC	CSATPLGYTF
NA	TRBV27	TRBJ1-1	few	TGTGCCAGCAGTAGTATGCTCATAAACACTGAAGCTTTCTTT	CASSSMLINTEAFF
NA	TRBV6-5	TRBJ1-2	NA	TGTGCCAGCAGTGAATTCGCAGAAAACTATGGCTACACCTTC	CASSEFAENYGYTF
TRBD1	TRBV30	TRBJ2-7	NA	TGTGCCTGGAGTGTACTTGGACAGGGCTACGAGCAGTACTTC	CAWSVLGQGYEQYF
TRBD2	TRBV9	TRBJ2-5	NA	TGTGCCAGCAGCGGACTAGCGGGGTACCAAGAGACCCAGTACTTC	CASSGLAGYQETQYF
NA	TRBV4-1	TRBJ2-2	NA	TGCGCCAGCAGCCAAGTACCAGCCAGGAACACCGGGGAGCTGTTTTTT	CASSQVPARNTGELFF
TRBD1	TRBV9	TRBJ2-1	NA	TGTGCCAGCTCGCCGGACAGGGACAATGAGCAGTTCTTC	CASSPDRDNEQFF
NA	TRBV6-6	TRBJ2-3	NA	TGTGCCAGCAGTGGATTGGGGCCCACAGATACGCAGTATTTT	CASSGLGPTDTQYF
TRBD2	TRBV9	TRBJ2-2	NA	TGTGCCAGCAGCGGGCGGGGGGGGAACACCGGGGAGCTGTTTTTT	CASSGRGGNTGELFF
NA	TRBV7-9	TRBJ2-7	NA	TGTGCCAGCAGCCCGCCCCGAGACAGAGCCTACGAGCAGTACTTC	CASSPPRDRAYEQYF
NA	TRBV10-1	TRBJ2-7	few	TGCGCCAGCAGTGAGGGCTCCTACGAGCAGTACTTC	CASSEGSYEQYF
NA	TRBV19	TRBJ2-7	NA	TGTGCCAGTAGTACCCGGGACGGCTCCTACGAGCAGTACTTC	CASSTRDGSYEQYF
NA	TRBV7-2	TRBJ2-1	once	TGTGCCAGCAGCTCCGTGACGGGCTACAATGAGCAGTTCTTC	CASSSVTGYNEQFF
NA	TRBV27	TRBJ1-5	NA	TGTGCCAGCGGGGGGATCAATCAGCCCCAGCATTTT	CASGGINQPQHF
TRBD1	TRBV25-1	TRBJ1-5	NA	TGTGCCAGCAGTCCCACAGGGGGCGCTCAGCCCCAGCATTTT	CASSPTGGAQPQHF
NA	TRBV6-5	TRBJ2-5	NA	TGTGCCAGCAGTCCTCCGGGCCCCCAAGAGACCCAGTACTTC	CASSPPGPQETQYF
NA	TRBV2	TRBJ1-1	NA	TGTGCCAGCAGTGAAGTGGGGGGTGCTGAAGCTTTCTTT	CASSEVGGAEAFF
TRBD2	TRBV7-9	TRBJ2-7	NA	TGTGCCAGCAGCTCGTCAGCTAGCGGGAGGGTGAAAGTCGAGCAGTACTTC	CASSSSASGRVKVEQYF
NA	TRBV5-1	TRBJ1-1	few	TGCGCCAGCAGCTTGGTTGCCGTGAACACTGAAGCTTTCTTT	CASSLVAVNTEAFF
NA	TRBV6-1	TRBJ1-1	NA	TGTGCCAGCAGCTCTCTAACAACGAACACTGAAGTTTTCTTT	CASSSLTTNTEVFF
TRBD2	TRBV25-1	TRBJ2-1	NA	TGTGCCAGCAGTGGACCGGGACTACGAGGTGAGCAGTTCTTC	CASSGPGLRGEQFF
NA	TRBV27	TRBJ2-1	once	TGTGCCAGCAGTTCGACTAGGTCCAATGAGCAGTTCTTC	CASSSTRSNEQFF
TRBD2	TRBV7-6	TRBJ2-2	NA	TGTGCCAGCAGCTTAGGGCTAGCGGGGGACACCGGGGAGCTGTTTTTT	CASSLGLAGDTGELFF
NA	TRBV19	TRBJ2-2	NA	TGTGCCAGTAACACCGGGGAGCTGTTTTTT	CASNTGELFF
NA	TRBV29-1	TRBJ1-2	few	TGCAGCGTTGTCAGGGTTAACTATGGCTACACCTTC	CSVVRVNYGYTF
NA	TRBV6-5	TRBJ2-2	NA	TGTGCCAGCAGTGACTTGGGAACTAACACCGGGGAGCTGTTTTTT	CASSDLGTNTGELFF
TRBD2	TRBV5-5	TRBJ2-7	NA	TGTGCCAGCAGCACCTCACTAGCGGGAGACCACGAGCAGTACTTC	CASSTSLAGDHEQYF
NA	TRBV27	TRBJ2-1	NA	TGTGCCAGCAGTTTATCCCTCATTTACAATGAGCAGTTCTTC	CASSLSLIYNEQFF